These 21 T cell receptor beta chains were all obtained from the same sample, sequenced in a study of T cell repertoires in cytomegalovirus infection (dated by TCRdb to between 2018 and 2021). This sample was sequenced with an Illumina HiSeq 1500. TCRdb reprocessed the public reads (quality trimming at Q25 with fastp, clone calling with MiXCR) and kept in-frame beta chains. Entries are consolidated by CDR3 protein sequence, retaining the most common genes and DNA. For this sample the table gives about 150,000 distinct CDR3 sequences, of which 23% were detected only once. The ten largest account for about a tenth of the sample. Sequences were obtained from PBMCs. These receptors came from a human donor in good health (CMV status not recorded). Some clones in this sample may be carry-over from other donors' samples.

This clonotype was seen many times. The CDR3 loop is CASSLAGGNSYEQYF. The CDR3 DNA is TGCGCCAGCAGCCTGGCCGGGGGTAACTCCTACGAGCAGTACTTC. The chain employs TRBV4-1 and TRBJ2-7; D is perhaps TRBD2 (6 bases). This CDR3 is 15 amino acids long. V gave up 4 bases and J gave up 0 bases, with 13 bases separating them. CDR1 is MGHRA, CDR2 YSYEKL, per germline.

The gene calls are TRBV28 and TRBJ2-5; a possible D gene is TRBD2 (5 bases). The germline V gene encodes CDR1 MDHEN and CDR2 SYDVKM. V was shortened by 3 bases and J by 1 base, with 9 bases between the two germline ends. This CDR3 is 14 amino acids long. Written as DNA, the CDR3 is TGTGCCAGCAGTTTCGTGGACTTCCAAGAGACCCAGTACTTC. Its protein product is CASSFVDFQETQYF. The full variable domain, with the rest looked up from reference TRBV28 and TRBJ2-5, is DVKVTQSSRYLVKRTGEKVFLECVQDMDHENMFWYRQDPGLGLRLIYFSYDVKMKEKGDIPEGYSVSREKKERFSLILESASTNQTSMYLCASSFVDFQETQYFGPGTRLLVL.

At least ten counts were recorded for this clonotype. V usage is TRBV7-2 and J usage is TRBJ2-1, with TRBD2 matching over 13 bases. From germline, CDR1 is SGHTA and CDR2 FQGNSA. The CDR3 has 16 amino acids. V lost 5 bases and J lost 6; bases outside the gene matches: 7. The CDR3 spells CASSTRLAGGRNEQFF. The CDR3 nucleotides read TGTGCCAGCAGCACTCGACTAGCGGGGGGCCGCAATGAGCAGTTCTTC.

Ten or more counts support this clonotype. The rearrangement joins TRBV7-2 to TRBJ2-1; 9 bases align to TRBD1. J was trimmed by 3 bases and V by 4 bases; bases with no gene match: 4. Germline V CDR1 and CDR2: SGHTA, FQGNSA. CDR3 size: 15 residues. In nucleotides, the CDR3 is TGTGCCAGCAGCTACGACAGGGGGAACTACAATGAGCAGTTCTTC. Protein product: CASSYDRGNYNEQFF.

The chain has TRBV6-6 and TRBJ1-4, with a tentative D call TRBD1 (6 bases). Germline loops: CDR1 MNHNY, CDR2 SVGAGI (reference sequence). The CDR3 is 13 residues long. V was cut by 7 bases and J by 10 bases, with 16 bases left in between. DNA of the CDR3: TGTGCCAGCATGCAGGCGTCACAGGGAAAACTGTTTTTT. Translating gives CASMQASQGKLFF.

This clonotype appeared a few times. This sequence joins TRBV6-5 and TRBJ2-2; maybe TRBD1 (5 bases). CDR3 size: 15 residues. Per the germline V gene, CDR1 is MNHEY and CDR2 is SVGAGI. Trimming cost V 3 bases and J 2 bases, with 10 bases left between them. CDR3 nucleotides: TGTGCCAGCAGTTATAGACAGCCTAACACCGGGGAGCTGTTTTTT. Translating it yields CASSYRQPNTGELFF.

This chain links TRBV28 with TRBJ2-7; 9 bases are a match to TRBD2. Losses at the gene ends were 2 bases for V and 3 bases for J; bases not matched to a gene: 5. The CDR3 is made up of 15 amino acids. Germline loops: CDR1 MDHEN, CDR2 SYDVKM. The CDR3 nucleotides read TGTGCCAGCAGTTTAAGGAGTAGCGGGAGCTACGAGCAGTACTTC. This encodes CASSLRSSGSYEQYF. Supplemented by reference TRBV28 and TRBJ2-7, the full variable domain reads DVKVTQSSRYLVKRTGEKVFLECVQDMDHENMFWYRQDPGLGLRLIYFSYDVKMKEKGDIPEGYSVSREKKERFSLILESASTNQTSMYLCASSLRSSGSYEQYFGPGTRLTVT.

V and J are TRBV11-2 and TRBJ1-2, with D possibly TRBD1 on 6 matching bases. The CDR3 contains 15 residues. V was pared by 5 bases and J by 4 bases, with 17 bases between. Germline values: CDR1 SGHAT, CDR2 FQNNGV. The CDR3 sequence is CASSPLRGDGYGYTF. CDR3 nucleotide sequence: TGTGCCAGCAGCCCCCTGAGGGGGGACGGCTATGGCTACACCTTC.

This clonotype was picked up a small number of times. V usage is TRBV20-1 and J usage is TRBJ2-1, with no clear D. Per germline, CDR1 DFQATT and CDR2 SNEGSKA (reference sequence). V dropped 3 bases and J dropped 5 bases, with 11 bases sitting between them. This CDR3 has 13 residues. This CDR3 reads CSASPLTHNEQFF. CDR3 in DNA: TGCAGTGCTAGCCCCCTCACCCACAATGAGCAGTTCTTC.

This chain connects TRBV20-1 to TRBJ2-2; 13 nucleotides agree with TRBD2. Germline-derived CDR1 and CDR2 are DFQATT and SNEGSKA (reference sequence). Trimming cost V 5 bases and J 3 bases; bases outside gene matches: 6. CDR3 size: 16 residues. CDR3 coding DNA: TGCAGTGCTCAGACTAGCGGGAGGTTGGACACCGGGGAGCTGTTTTTT. This gives the protein CSAQTSGRLDTGELFF.

The chain joins TRBV4-2 to TRBJ1-1, with D perhaps TRBD1 (6 bases). The germline V gene encodes CDR1 LGHNA and CDR2 YNFKEQ. The germline V and J ends were trimmed by 3 bases and 0 bases, with 11 bases remaining between them. This CDR3 is built from 15 residues. The CDR3 nucleotides read TGTGCCAGCAGCCAGGGGGGACAACTGAACACTGAAGCTTTCTTT. It yields the protein CASSQGGQLNTEAFF.

This clonotype was seen many times. The chain is built from TRBV7-3 and TRBJ1-1; D call uncertain. This CDR3 comprises 13 residues. The V end was cut by 2 bases, the J end by 1 base, with 5 bases between. Germline V gene data show CDR1 as SGHTA and CDR2 as FQGTGA. The CDR3 DNA reads as TGTGCCAGCAGCTTATCGGGGAACACTGAAGCTTTCTTT. Translating gives CASSLSGNTEAFF.

The J gene is TRBJ2-2, the V gene TRBV6-2 or TRBV6-3, with D perhaps TRBD2 (5 bases). The CDR3 spans 15 residues. V was pared by 7 bases and J by 0 bases, with 12 bases between. Germline CDR1 reads MNHEY; CDR2 reads SVGEGT. CDR3 DNA sequence: TGTGCCAGCATACGGGCCGGGACGAACACCGGGGAGCTGTTTTTT. This codes for CASIRAGTNTGELFF.

This clonotype was recorded a few times. The CDR3 here is CSALFGDTQYF. Written as DNA, the CDR3 is TGCAGTGCCTTATTTGGAGATACGCAGTATTTT. The J gene is TRBJ2-3, the V gene TRBV20-1; no clear D gene. Per germline, CDR1 DFQATT and CDR2 SNEGSKA (reference sequence). The CDR3 is made up of 11 amino acids. V shed 6 bases and J shed 5 bases, with 9 bases lying between them.

The table lists this clonotype with a few counts. This sequence joins TRBV28 and TRBJ1-1, with 9 bases aligning to TRBD1. Trimming cost V 5 bases and J 4 bases; bases outside gene matches: 8. CDR3 length: 15 amino acids. The V gene's germline CDR1 is MDHEN and CDR2 SYDVKM. CDR3 sequence: CASSVTGTGSTEAFF. In DNA, the CDR3 is TGTGCCAGCAGTGTGACCGGGACAGGGTCCACTGAAGCTTTCTTT.

At least ten counts were recorded for this clonotype. This chain connects TRBV7-8 to TRBJ1-1; D remains ambiguous. The germline V gene encodes CDR1 SGHVS and CDR2 FQNEAQ. The length of the CDR3 is 16 residues. Trimming left V 4 bases short and J 1 base short, with 16 bases between. The CDR3 nucleotides are TGTGCCAGCAGCTGGGGTTTGTTCACCGAGAACACTGAAGCTTTCTTT. This sequence encodes CASSWGLFTENTEAFF.

The V and J genes are TRBV6-2 or TRBV6-3 and TRBJ2-1, with TRBD2 identical over 9 bases. With V trimmed by 0 bases and J by 13 bases, 7 bases remained unmatched. The germline V gene has CDR1 MNHEY and CDR2 SVGEGT. The CDR3 has 14 residues. The CDR3 DNA reads as TGTGCCAGCAGTTACTCGATGGGCGGGAGGGTACAGTTCTTC. Its translation is CASSYSMGGRVQFF.

This chain connects TRBV14 to TRBJ2-1, with 7 bases matching TRBD2. With V trimmed by 2 bases and J by 5 bases, 3 bases remained unmatched. Germline V lookup: CDR1 SGHDN, CDR2 FVKESK. The CDR3 length is 14 residues. The CDR3 protein is CASSQFSGDNEQFF. The CDR3 nucleotides read TGTGCCAGCAGCCAATTCAGCGGGGACAATGAGCAGTTCTTC. Drawing the rest from reference TRBV14 and TRBJ2-1, the complete variable domain is EAGVTQFPSHSVIEKGQTVTLRCDPISGHDNLYWYRRVMGKEIKFLLHFVKESKQDESGMPNNRFLAERTGGTYSTLKVQPAELEDSGVYFCASSQFSGDNEQFFGPGTRLTVL.

At least ten counts were recorded for this clonotype. This chain connects TRBV7-8 to TRBJ1-4, with 8 positions matching TRBD1. CDR1 and CDR2 (germline): SGHVS, FQNEAQ. The J segment lost 3 bases and the V segment lost 5 bases, leaving 5 bases of the junction unmatched. The CDR3 contains 15 residues. CDR3 sequence (DNA): TGTGCCAGCAGCCCGAGGACAGGGTCTAATGAAAAACTGTTTTTT. It yields the protein CASSPRTGSNEKLFF.

In regard to this clonotype: This could be a read error, since a much larger clone is one nucleotide away. The rearrangement links TRBV7-9 to TRBJ2-7; either TRBD1 or TRBD2 may supply D (6 bases each). This CDR3 comprises 16 residues. Germline values: CDR1 SEHNR, CDR2 FQNEAQ (reference sequence). V lost 5 bases and J 3 bases, leaving 20 bases between the germline ends. CDR3 nucleotides: TGTGCCAGCAGCGCGACAGGACGGGGGCGCCTCTACGAGCAGTACTTC. This gives the protein CASSATGRGRLYEQYF.

This clonotype was picked up a small number of times. The rearrangement links TRBV29-1 to TRBJ2-6; D remains unclear. Germline CDR1 is SQVTM and CDR2 is ANQGSEA. The V end was cut by 5 bases, the J end by 0 bases, with 14 bases between. CDR3 length: 16 amino acids. The CDR3 is CSVSTDVDSGANVLTF. The DNA for the CDR3 is TGCAGCGTTTCGACGGACGTAGACTCTGGGGCCAACGTCCTGACTTTC. Full variable domain (rest looked up from reference TRBV29-1 and TRBJ2-6): SAVISQKPSRDICQRGTSLTIQCQVDSQVTMMFWYRQQPGQSLTLIATANQGSEATYESGFVIDKFPISRPNLTFSTLTVSNMSPEDSSIYLCSVSTDVDSGANVLTFGAGSRLTVL.